This TCR beta chain came from a study of CD8+CD57+ T cells in acquired aplastic anemia. Study at large: 3 to 4 ug was the average amount of DNA from sorted CD4+ and CD8+ cells.

Whole-study findings and limits: Patients and controls were found to share more than 25 CD8+ CDR3 sequences. Between the patient and control groups, CD8+ Simpson's diversity did not differ significantly.

The use of genomic DNA as template underpinned the TCR beta VDJ and CDR3 profiling. TCRdb processed the reads anew with MiXCR; each CDR3 protein has one entry. The sample has 210,000 or so distinct CDR3 sequences; approximately 51% are singletons. The patients chosen for sequencing had shown expansion of CD8+CD57+ cells (detected by flow cytometry). Notes on this clonotype: Its antigen remains unidentified.

The CDR3 sequence is 15 residues long. The germline V and J ends were trimmed by 4 bases and 4 bases, with 14 bases remaining between them. CDR1 KGHDR and CDR2 SFDVKD come from the germline V gene. This TCR was sampled from a human donor with aplastic anemia. The sample consisted of sorted CD4+, CD8+, or CD8+CD57+ T cells (not recorded which) from PBMCs. The chain combines TRBV24-1 with TRBJ2-3, with D possibly called TRBD1 or TRBD2 (6 bases each). CDR3 coding DNA: TGTGCCACCAGTGACCCATCGGGGGCCGCAGATACGCAGTATTTT. As protein: CATSDPSGAADTQYF.